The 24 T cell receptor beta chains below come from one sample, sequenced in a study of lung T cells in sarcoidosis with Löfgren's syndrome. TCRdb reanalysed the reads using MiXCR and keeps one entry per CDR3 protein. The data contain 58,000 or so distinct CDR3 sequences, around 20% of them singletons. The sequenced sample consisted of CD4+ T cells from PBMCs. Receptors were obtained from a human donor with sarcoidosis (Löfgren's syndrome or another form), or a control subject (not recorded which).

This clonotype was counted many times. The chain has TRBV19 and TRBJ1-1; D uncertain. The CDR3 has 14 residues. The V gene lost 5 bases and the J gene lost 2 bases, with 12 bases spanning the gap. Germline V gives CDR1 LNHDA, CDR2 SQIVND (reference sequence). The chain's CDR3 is CASSPRVLNTEAFF. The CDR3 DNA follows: TGTGCCAGTAGTCCTCGGGTCTTAAACACTGAAGCTTTCTTT.

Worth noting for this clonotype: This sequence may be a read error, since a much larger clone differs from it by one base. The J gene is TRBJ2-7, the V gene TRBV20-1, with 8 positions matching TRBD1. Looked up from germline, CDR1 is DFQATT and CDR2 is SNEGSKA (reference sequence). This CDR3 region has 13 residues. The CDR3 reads CSGRRGRLNERYV. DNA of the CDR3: TGCAGTGGACGCAGGGGGCGCTTGAACGAGCGGTACGTC.

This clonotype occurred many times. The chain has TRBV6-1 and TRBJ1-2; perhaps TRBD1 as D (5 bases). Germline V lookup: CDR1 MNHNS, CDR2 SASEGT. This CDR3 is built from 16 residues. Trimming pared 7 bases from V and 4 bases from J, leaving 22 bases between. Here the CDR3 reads CASTDFSRQQLYGYTF. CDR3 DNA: TGTGCCAGCACCGACTTCTCTCGACAGCAGCTCTATGGCTACACCTTC.

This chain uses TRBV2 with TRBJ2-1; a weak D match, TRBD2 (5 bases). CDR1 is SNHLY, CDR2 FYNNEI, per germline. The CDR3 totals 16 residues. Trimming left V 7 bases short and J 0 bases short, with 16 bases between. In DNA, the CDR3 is TGTGCCAGCATCCGGGATTCGGGGAGCTCCTACAATGAGCAGTTCTTC. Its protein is CASIRDSGSSYNEQFF.

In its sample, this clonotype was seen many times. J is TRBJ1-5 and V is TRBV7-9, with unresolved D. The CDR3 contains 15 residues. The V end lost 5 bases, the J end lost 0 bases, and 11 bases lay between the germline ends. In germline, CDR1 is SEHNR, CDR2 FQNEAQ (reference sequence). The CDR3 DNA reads TGTGCCAGCAGCCCCCGACCTTATAGCAATCAGCCCCAGCATTTT. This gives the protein CASSPRPYSNQPQHF.

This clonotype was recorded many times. In DNA form, the CDR3 reads TGTGCCAGCACTGGACAGGGCTTGGCCAATCAGCCCCAGCATTTT. It codes for CASTGQGLANQPQHF. The chain couples TRBV2 to TRBJ1-5; 8 bases agree with TRBD1. The CDR3 runs 15 residues. V lost 7 bases to trimming and J lost 3 bases; unmatched junction nucleotides: 8. CDR1 and CDR2 (germline): SNHLY, FYNNEI.

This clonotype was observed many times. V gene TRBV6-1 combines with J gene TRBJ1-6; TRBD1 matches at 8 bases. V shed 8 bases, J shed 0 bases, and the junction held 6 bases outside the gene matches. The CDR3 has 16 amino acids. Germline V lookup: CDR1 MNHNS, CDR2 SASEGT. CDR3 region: CASSSGGSSYNSPLHF. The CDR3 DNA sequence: TGTGCCAGCTCCTCAGGGGGCAGCTCCTATAATTCACCCCTCCACTTT.

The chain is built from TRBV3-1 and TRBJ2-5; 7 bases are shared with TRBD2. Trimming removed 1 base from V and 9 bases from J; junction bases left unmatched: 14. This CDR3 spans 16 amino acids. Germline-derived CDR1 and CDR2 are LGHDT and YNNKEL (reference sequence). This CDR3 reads CASSQAYSDRREAQYF. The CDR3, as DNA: TGTGCCAGCAGCCAAGCCTATAGTGATCGACGGGAGGCCCAGTACTTC.

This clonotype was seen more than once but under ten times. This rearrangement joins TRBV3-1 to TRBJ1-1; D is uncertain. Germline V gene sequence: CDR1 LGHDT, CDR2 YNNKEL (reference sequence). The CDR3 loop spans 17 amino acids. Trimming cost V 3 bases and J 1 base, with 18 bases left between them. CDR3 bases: TGTGCCAGCAGCCATGGTCGAACAGCCCTATCGAACACTGAAGCTTTCTTT. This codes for CASSHGRTALSNTEAFF.

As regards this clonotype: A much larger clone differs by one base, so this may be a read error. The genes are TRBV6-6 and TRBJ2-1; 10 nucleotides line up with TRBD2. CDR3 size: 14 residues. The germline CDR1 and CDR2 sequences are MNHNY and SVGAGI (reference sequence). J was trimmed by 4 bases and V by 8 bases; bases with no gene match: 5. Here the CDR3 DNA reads TGTGCCAGCCCCCGGACTAGCGGTTACAATGAGCAGTTCTTC. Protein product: CASPRTSGYNEQFF.

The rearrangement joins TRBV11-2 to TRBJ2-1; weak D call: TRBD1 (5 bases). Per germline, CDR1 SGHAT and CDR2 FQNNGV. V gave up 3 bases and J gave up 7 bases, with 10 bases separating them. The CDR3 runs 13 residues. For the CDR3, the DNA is TGTGCCAGCAGCTTCAGCAGGGCGAATGAGCAGTTCTTC. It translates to CASSFSRANEQFF.

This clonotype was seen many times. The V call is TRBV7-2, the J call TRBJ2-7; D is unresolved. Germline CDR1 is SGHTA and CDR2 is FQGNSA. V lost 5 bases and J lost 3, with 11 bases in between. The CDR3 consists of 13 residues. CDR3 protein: CASSPYSCYEQYV. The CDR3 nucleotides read TGTGCCAGCAGCCCATATTCATGCTACGAGCAGTACGTC.

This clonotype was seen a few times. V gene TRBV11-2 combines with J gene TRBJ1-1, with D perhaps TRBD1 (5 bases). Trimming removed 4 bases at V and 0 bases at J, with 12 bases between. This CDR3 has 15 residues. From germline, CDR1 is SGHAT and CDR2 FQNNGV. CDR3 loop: CASSSVGGMNTEAFF. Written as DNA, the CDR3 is TGTGCCAGCAGCTCCGTCGGGGGTATGAACACTGAAGCTTTCTTT.

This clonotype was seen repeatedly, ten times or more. CDR3 coding DNA: TGCAGTGCTAGACGTGGCGGGGACGGAAAGACCCAGTACTTC. Translating it yields CSARRGGDGKTQYF. The J gene is TRBJ2-5, the V gene TRBV20-1; D is perhaps TRBD2 (6 bases). CDR3 size: 14 residues. Germline CDR1 DFQATT, CDR2 SNEGSKA (reference sequence). V lost 2 bases to trimming and J lost 6 bases, with 16 bases between them.

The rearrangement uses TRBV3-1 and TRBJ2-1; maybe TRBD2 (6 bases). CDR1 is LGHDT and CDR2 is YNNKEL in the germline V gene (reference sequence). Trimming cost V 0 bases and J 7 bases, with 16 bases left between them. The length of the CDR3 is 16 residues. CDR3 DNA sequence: TGTGCCAGCAGCCAAGATCGAAGGAGGGCTGGGAATGAGCAGTTCTTC. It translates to CASSQDRRRAGNEQFF.

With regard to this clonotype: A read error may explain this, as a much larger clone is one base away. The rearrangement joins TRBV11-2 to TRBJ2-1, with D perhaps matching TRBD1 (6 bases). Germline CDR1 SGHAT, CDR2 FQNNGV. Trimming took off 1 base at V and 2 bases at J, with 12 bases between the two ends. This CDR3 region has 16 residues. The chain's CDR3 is CASSLGTRTAYNEQFF. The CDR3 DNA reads TGTGCCAGCAGCTTAGGGACCCGGACAGCCTACAATGAGCAGTTCTTC.

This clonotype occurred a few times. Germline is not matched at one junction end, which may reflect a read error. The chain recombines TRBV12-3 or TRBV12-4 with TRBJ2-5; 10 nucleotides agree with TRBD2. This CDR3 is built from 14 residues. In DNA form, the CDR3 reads TGTGCCAGCAGTGTAGCGGGAGGCGACAAGACCCAGTACTTC. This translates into CASSVAGGDKTQYF.

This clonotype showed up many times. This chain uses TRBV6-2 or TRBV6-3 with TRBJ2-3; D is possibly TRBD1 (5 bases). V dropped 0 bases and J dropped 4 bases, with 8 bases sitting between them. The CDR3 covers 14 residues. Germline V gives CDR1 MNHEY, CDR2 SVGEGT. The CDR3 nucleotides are TGTGCCAGCAGTTACTCAGGGGCGGCAGATACGCAGTATTTT. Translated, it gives CASSYSGAADTQYF.

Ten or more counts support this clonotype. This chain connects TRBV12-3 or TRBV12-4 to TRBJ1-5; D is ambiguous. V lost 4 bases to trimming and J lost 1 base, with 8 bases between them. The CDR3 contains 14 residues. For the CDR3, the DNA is TGTGCCAGCAGTTCCTCGGACAGCAATCAGCCCCAGCATTTT. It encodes CASSSSDSNQPQHF.

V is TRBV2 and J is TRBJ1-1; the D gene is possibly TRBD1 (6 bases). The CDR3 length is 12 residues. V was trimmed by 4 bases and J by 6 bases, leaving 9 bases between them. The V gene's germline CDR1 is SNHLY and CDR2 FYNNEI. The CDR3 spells CASSVQGAEAFF. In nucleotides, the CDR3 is TGTGCCAGCAGTGTACAGGGAGCTGAAGCTTTCTTT.

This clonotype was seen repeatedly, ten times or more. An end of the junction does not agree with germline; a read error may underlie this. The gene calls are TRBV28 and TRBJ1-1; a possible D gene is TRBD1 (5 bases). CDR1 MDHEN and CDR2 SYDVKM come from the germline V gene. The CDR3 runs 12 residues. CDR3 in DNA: TGTGCCAGCAGTTTAAGACAGTCTAAGAGAGATTTT. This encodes CASSLRQSKRDF.

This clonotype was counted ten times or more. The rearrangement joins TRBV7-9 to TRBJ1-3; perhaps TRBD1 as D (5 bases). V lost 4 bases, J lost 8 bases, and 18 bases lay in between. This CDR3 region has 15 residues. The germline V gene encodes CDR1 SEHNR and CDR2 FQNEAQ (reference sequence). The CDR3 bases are TGTGCCAGCAGCTCCCCGGGACCGAGCTTCTACACCATATATTTT. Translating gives CASSSPGPSFYTIYF.

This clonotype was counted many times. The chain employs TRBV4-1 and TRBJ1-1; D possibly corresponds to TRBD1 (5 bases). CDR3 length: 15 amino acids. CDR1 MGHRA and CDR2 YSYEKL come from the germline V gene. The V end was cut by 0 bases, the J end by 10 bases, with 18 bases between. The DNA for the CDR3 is TGCGCCAGCAGCCAAGATCTAATGTCCAGGCAGGGAGCTTTCTTT. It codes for CASSQDLMSRQGAFF.

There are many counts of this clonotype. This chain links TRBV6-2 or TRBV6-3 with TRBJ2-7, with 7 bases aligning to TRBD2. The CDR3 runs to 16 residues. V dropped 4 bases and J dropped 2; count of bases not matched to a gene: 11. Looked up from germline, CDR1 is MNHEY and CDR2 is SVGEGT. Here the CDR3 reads CASSSLSSGITYEQYF. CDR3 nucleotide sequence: TGTGCCAGCAGTTCCCTATCTAGCGGTATAACCTACGAGCAGTACTTC.